Listed below are T cell receptor beta chains from one sample, sequenced in a study of persistence of HIV-infected CD4 T cells. These receptors lack a known antigen. Repertoires were generated with immunoSEQ multiplex PCR, while TCRdb's copy carries only in-frame clones and drops some. The sample includes about 33,000 clones, over 80% of them seen just once. Sample: CD4+ T cells sorted from PBMCs after roughly 18-hour stimulation, taken from a patient who received antiretroviral therapy. The receptors were gathered from an adult woman with HIV who was CMV-seropositive. Both conserved end residues are part of each CDR3. The order of the fields is V gene, D gene, CDR3 length, clone size, J gene, CDR3 protein, CDR3 DNA. A D gene is named only where the DNA matches it firmly. Size is stated for part of the rows, as once, few or many counts, or as a class when the clone is expanded.

v_gene: TRBV6-4
d_gene: NA
len: 16
abundance: NA
j_gene: TRBJ1-6
CDR3aa: CASINRRGKWNSPLHF
CDR3nt: TGTGCCAGCATCAATCGAAGGGGTAAGTGGAATTCACCCCTCCACTTT

v_gene: TRBV7-8
d_gene: NA
len: 15
abundance: NA
j_gene: TRBJ2-7
CDR3aa: CASSFSGKTTYEQYF
CDR3nt: TGTGCCAGCAGCTTCTCTGGGAAAACTACCTACGAGCAGTACTTC

v_gene: TRBV27
d_gene: TRBD2
len: 16
abundance: NA
j_gene: TRBJ2-7
CDR3aa: CASSLSASGRVYEQYF
CDR3nt: TGTGCCAGCAGTTTATCCGCTAGCGGGAGGGTCTACGAGCAGTACTTC

v_gene: TRBV7-2
d_gene: NA
len: 13
abundance: NA
j_gene: TRBJ1-1
CDR3aa: CASSLSSVTEAFF
CDR3nt: TGTGCCAGCAGCTTATCGTCTGTAACTGAAGCTTTCTTT

v_gene: TRBV5-1
d_gene: NA
len: 14
abundance: NA
j_gene: TRBJ2-7
CDR3aa: CASSADGASYEQYF
CDR3nt: TGCGCCAGCAGCGCGGACGGAGCCTCCTACGAGCAGTACTTC

v_gene: TRBV6-5
d_gene: NA
len: 14
abundance: NA
j_gene: TRBJ2-7
CDR3aa: CASSYSGQSYEQYF
CDR3nt: TGTGCCAGCAGTTACTCGGGACAATCCTACGAGCAGTACTTC

v_gene: TRBV9
d_gene: NA
len: 16
abundance: NA
j_gene: TRBJ2-1
CDR3aa: CASSSRGGGTHNEQFF
CDR3nt: TGTGCCAGCAGCTCCCGGGGAGGAGGTACACACAATGAGCAGTTCTTC

v_gene: TRBV19
d_gene: TRBD2
len: 15
abundance: NA
j_gene: TRBJ2-3
CDR3aa: CASSIGLAGTDTQYF
CDR3nt: TGTGCCAGTAGTATAGGACTAGCAGGAACAGATACGCAGTATTTT

v_gene: TRBV5-1
d_gene: TRBD2
len: 15
abundance: NA
j_gene: TRBJ2-3
CDR3aa: CASSLSGLASDTQYF
CDR3nt: TGCGCCAGCAGCTTGTCGGGACTAGCAAGTGATACGCAGTATTTT

v_gene: TRBV13
d_gene: NA
len: 15
abundance: NA
j_gene: TRBJ1-2
CDR3aa: CASSLWAGTGYGYTF
CDR3nt: TGTGCCAGCAGCTTATGGGCGGGGACCGGCTATGGCTACACCTTC

v_gene: TRBV7-8
d_gene: TRBD1
len: 14
abundance: NA
j_gene: TRBJ1-1
CDR3aa: CASSPGQANTEAFF
CDR3nt: TGTGCCAGCAGCCCGGGACAGGCCAACACTGAAGCTTTCTTT

v_gene: TRBV30
d_gene: NA
len: 14
abundance: NA
j_gene: TRBJ1-5
CDR3aa: CAWSARGYNQPQHF
CDR3nt: TGTGCCTGGAGCGCCAGGGGATATAATCAGCCCCAGCATTTT

v_gene: TRBV5-1
d_gene: NA
len: 15
abundance: medium-sized
j_gene: TRBJ2-7
CDR3aa: CASNIDSRHTREQYF
CDR3nt: TGCGCCAGCAACATAGACAGCCGACACACGAGGGAGCAGTACTTC

v_gene: TRBV5-6
d_gene: NA
len: 16
abundance: NA
j_gene: TRBJ1-4
CDR3aa: CASSLGASTTNEKLFF
CDR3nt: TGTGCCAGCAGCTTGGGGGCATCAACGACTAATGAAAAACTGTTTTTT

v_gene: TRBV19
d_gene: NA
len: 15
abundance: few
j_gene: TRBJ1-1
CDR3aa: CASRTQGALNTEAFF
CDR3nt: TGTGCCAGTAGGACACAGGGAGCCCTGAACACTGAAGCTTTCTTT

v_gene: TRBV7-8
d_gene: NA
len: 13
abundance: few
j_gene: TRBJ2-7
CDR3aa: CASSSRKGSEQYF
CDR3nt: TGTGCCAGCAGCTCCAGAAAGGGTTCCGAGCAGTACTTC

v_gene: TRBV6-5
d_gene: TRBD1
len: 14
abundance: few
j_gene: TRBJ1-5
CDR3aa: CASSFQGGGQPQHF
CDR3nt: TGTGCCAGCAGTTTCCAGGGGGGAGGTCAGCCCCAGCATTTT

v_gene: TRBV28
d_gene: NA
len: 12
abundance: NA
j_gene: TRBJ1-2
CDR3aa: CASSALAYGYTF
CDR3nt: TGTGCCAGCAGTGCCCTTGCCTATGGCTACACCTTC

v_gene: TRBV6-4
d_gene: NA
len: 14
abundance: once
j_gene: TRBJ2-1
CDR3aa: CASSDSRAPNEQFF
CDR3nt: TGTGCCAGCAGTGACTCGAGGGCTCCAAATGAGCAGTTCTTC

v_gene: TRBV7-9
d_gene: NA
len: 16
abundance: NA
j_gene: TRBJ1-5
CDR3aa: CASSLAAGAKNQPQHF
CDR3nt: TGTGCCAGCAGCTTAGCTGCGGGGGCCAAAAATCAGCCCCAGCATTTT

v_gene: TRBV24-1
d_gene: TRBD1
len: 13
abundance: NA
j_gene: TRBJ1-2
CDR3aa: CATSLGTESGYTF
CDR3nt: TGTGCCACCAGCCTCGGGACAGAGAGTGGCTACACCTTC

v_gene: TRBV18
d_gene: NA
len: 12
abundance: once
j_gene: TRBJ2-3
CDR3aa: CASSTSTDTQYF
CDR3nt: TGTGCCAGCTCGACTAGCACAGATACGCAGTATTTT

v_gene: TRBV25-1
d_gene: TRBD1
len: 15
abundance: NA
j_gene: TRBJ2-2
CDR3aa: CASSGDRGRGGELFF
CDR3nt: TGTGCCAGCAGTGGAGACAGGGGGCGAGGCGGGGAGCTGTTTTTT

v_gene: TRBV30
d_gene: TRBD2
len: 17
abundance: NA
j_gene: TRBJ2-3
CDR3aa: CAWSVGIAGGATDTQYF
CDR3nt: TGTGCCTGGAGTGTAGGAATAGCGGGGGGCGCCACAGATACGCAGTATTTT

v_gene: TRBV9
d_gene: TRBD1
len: 16
abundance: NA
j_gene: TRBJ1-5
CDR3aa: CASSETGRYSNQPQHF
CDR3nt: TGTGCCAGCAGCGAGACAGGGCGGTATAGCAATCAGCCCCAGCATTTT

v_gene: TRBV29-1
d_gene: NA
len: 12
abundance: NA
j_gene: TRBJ2-2
CDR3aa: CSVGVNTGELFF
CDR3nt: TGCAGCGTTGGGGTGAACACCGGGGAGCTGTTTTTT

v_gene: TRBV6-5
d_gene: NA
len: 15
abundance: once
j_gene: TRBJ2-3
CDR3aa: CASSPRDSKPDTQYF
CDR3nt: TGTGCCAGCAGTCCGAGGGACTCCAAACCTGATACGCAGTATTTT

v_gene: TRBV28
d_gene: NA
len: 15
abundance: NA
j_gene: TRBJ1-5
CDR3aa: CASSNFRGAGQPQHF
CDR3nt: TGTGCCAGCAGTAACTTCAGGGGTGCAGGTCAGCCCCAGCATTTT

v_gene: TRBV24-1
d_gene: TRBD1
len: 16
abundance: NA
j_gene: TRBJ1-5
CDR3aa: CATSDPRQGGSQPQHF
CDR3nt: TGTGCCACCAGTGATCCTAGACAGGGTGGGAGTCAGCCCCAGCATTTT

v_gene: TRBV6-6
d_gene: NA
len: 14
abundance: few
j_gene: TRBJ1-2
CDR3aa: CASSYSAGPYGYTF
CDR3nt: TGTGCCAGCAGTTACTCAGCAGGGCCCTATGGCTACACCTTC

v_gene: TRBV15
d_gene: NA
len: 12
abundance: NA
j_gene: TRBJ1-4
CDR3aa: CATSREDEKLFF
CDR3nt: TGTGCCACCAGCAGAGAGGATGAAAAACTGTTTTTT

v_gene: TRBV5-1
d_gene: NA
len: 13
abundance: NA
j_gene: TRBJ1-1
CDR3aa: CASSGQMNTEAFF
CDR3nt: TGCGCCAGCAGCGGACAGATGAACACTGAAGCTTTCTTT

v_gene: TRBV6-1
d_gene: NA
len: 18
abundance: NA
j_gene: TRBJ1-2
CDR3aa: CASSGAFGRILGQVGYTF
CDR3nt: TGTGCCAGCAGTGGGGCCTTCGGACGGATCCTCGGGCAAGTTGGCTACACCTTC

v_gene: TRBV28
d_gene: NA
len: 14
abundance: NA
j_gene: TRBJ1-3
CDR3aa: CASSTTGTGNTIYF
CDR3nt: TGTGCCAGCAGTACCACAGGGACTGGAAACACCATATATTTT

v_gene: TRBV6-2/TRBV6-3
d_gene: NA
len: 14
abundance: NA
j_gene: TRBJ2-7
CDR3aa: CASSSSDWLYEQYF
CDR3nt: NA

v_gene: TRBV5-1
d_gene: NA
len: 12
abundance: NA
j_gene: TRBJ2-1
CDR3aa: CASRLTDNEQFF
CDR3nt: TGCGCCAGCAGACTGACAGACAATGAGCAGTTCTTC

v_gene: TRBV25-1
d_gene: NA
len: 11
abundance: NA
j_gene: TRBJ1-2
CDR3aa: CASSEGGGYTF
CDR3nt: TGTGCCAGCAGTGAGGGGGGTGGCTACACCTTC

v_gene: TRBV9
d_gene: TRBD1
len: 17
abundance: NA
j_gene: TRBJ2-7
CDR3aa: CASSDPLGGQRAYEQYF
CDR3nt: TGTGCCAGCAGCGACCCCTTAGGGGGACAGAGAGCCTACGAGCAGTACTTC

v_gene: TRBV11-3
d_gene: NA
len: 12
abundance: few
j_gene: TRBJ2-1
CDR3aa: CASSLDRIGQFF
CDR3nt: TGTGCCAGCAGCTTAGACAGAATAGGGCAGTTCTTC

v_gene: TRBV6-2/TRBV6-3
d_gene: NA
len: 14
abundance: NA
j_gene: TRBJ2-7
CDR3aa: CASSYSVGFYEQYF
CDR3nt: TGTGCCAGCAGTTACTCTGTGGGTTTCTACGAGCAGTACTTC

v_gene: TRBV5-6
d_gene: NA
len: 12
abundance: NA
j_gene: TRBJ2-7
CDR3aa: CASSLTDYEQYF
CDR3nt: TGTGCCAGCAGCTTAACAGACTACGAGCAGTACTTC

v_gene: TRBV3-1/TRBV3-2
d_gene: NA
len: 16
abundance: NA
j_gene: TRBJ1-4
CDR3aa: CASSQGGGSAGEKLFF
CDR3nt: TGTGCCAGCAGCCAAGGCGGAGGGTCTGCTGGTGAAAAACTGTTTTTT

v_gene: TRBV6-5
d_gene: NA
len: 14
abundance: NA
j_gene: TRBJ1-6
CDR3aa: CASSYSSGRSPLHF
CDR3nt: TGTGCCAGCAGTTACTCGAGCGGGCGATCACCCCTCCACTTT

v_gene: TRBV5-1
d_gene: NA
len: 14
abundance: NA
j_gene: TRBJ1-2
CDR3aa: CASSFTIQGYGYTF
CDR3nt: TGCGCCAGCAGCTTTACAATACAGGGCTACGGCTACACCTTC

v_gene: TRBV7-8
d_gene: TRBD1
len: 16
abundance: NA
j_gene: TRBJ1-4
CDR3aa: CASSLATGQGNEKLFF
CDR3nt: TGTGCCAGCAGCTTAGCAACGGGACAGGGTAATGAAAAACTGTTTTTT

v_gene: TRBV5-5
d_gene: TRBD1
len: 14
abundance: NA
j_gene: TRBJ1-6
CDR3aa: CASSAQGAKSPLHF
CDR3nt: TGTGCCAGCAGCGCGCAGGGGGCGAAATCACCCCTCCACTTT